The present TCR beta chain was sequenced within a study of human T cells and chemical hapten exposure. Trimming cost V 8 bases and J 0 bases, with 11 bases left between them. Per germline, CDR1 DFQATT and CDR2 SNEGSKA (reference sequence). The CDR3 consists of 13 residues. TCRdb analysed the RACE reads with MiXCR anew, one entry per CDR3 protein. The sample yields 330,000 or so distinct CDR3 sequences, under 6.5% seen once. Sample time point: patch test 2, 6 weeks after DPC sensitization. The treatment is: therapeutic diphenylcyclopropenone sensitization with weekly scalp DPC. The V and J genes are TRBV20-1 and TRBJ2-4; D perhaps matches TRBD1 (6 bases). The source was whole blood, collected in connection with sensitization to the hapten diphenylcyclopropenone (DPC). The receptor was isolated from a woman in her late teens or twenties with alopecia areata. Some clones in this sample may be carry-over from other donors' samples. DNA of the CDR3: TGCAGTACAGGGATTTTAGCCAAAAACATTCAGTACTTC. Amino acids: CSTGILAKNIQYF.